The present TCR beta chain was sequenced within a study of control samples from healthy donors and cancer patients. V lost 2 bases and J lost 3, with 10 bases in between. CDR3 size: 14 residues. Germline V gives CDR1 MDHEN, CDR2 SYDVKM. Assay: immunoSEQ multiplex PCR; the TCRdb copy retains only in-frame clones and omits some. The sample consists of 50,000 or so clones, 90% to 95% of them appearing once. The chain carries TRBV28 and TRBJ1-1, with D unresolved. This TCR was recovered from a man aged 25 to 40 in good health. Sequenced input: blood. The CDR3 sequence: CASSLRAAYTEAFF. The CDR3 DNA is TGTGCCAGCAGTTTAAGGGCGGCCTACACTGAAGCTTTCTTT.